A single sample is the source of the 9 T cell receptor beta chains below, sequenced in a study of blood T cell repertoires in COVID-19. Using immunoSEQ multiplex PCR, the repertoire was profiled, and TCRdb retains in-frame clones only, with some absent. The sample records under 150,000 clones, roughly 85% being singletons. Input material: peripheral blood. The source is a man aged 35 to 55 with acute or convalescent COVID-19.

The J gene is TRBJ2-7, the V gene TRBV5-5, with D tentatively TRBD1 (5 bases). CDR1 is SGHKS and CDR2 is YYEKEE in the germline V gene (reference sequence). The ends were cut back, 1 base at V and 3 bases at J, with 14 bases in the middle. The CDR3 length is 15 residues. CDR3 amino acids: CASSLRQGAFYEQYF. The CDR3 region has the DNA TGTGCCAGCAGCTTGCGCCAAGGGGCCTTCTACGAGCAGTACTTC. Full variable domain (outside the CDR3, taken from reference TRBV5-5 and TRBJ2-7): DAGVTQSPTHLIKTRGQQVTLRCSPISGHKSVSWYQQVLGQGPQFIFQYYEKEERGRGNFPDRFSARQFPNYSSELNVNALLLGDSALYLCASSLRQGAFYEQYFGPGTRLTVT.

The chain employs TRBV3-1 (or the pseudogene TRBV3-2) and TRBJ1-1; D is perhaps TRBD1 (5 bases). This CDR3 region has 13 residues. The germline V and J ends were trimmed by 4 bases and 4 bases, with 10 bases remaining between them. Germline-derived CDR1 and CDR2 are LGHDT and YNNKEL (reference sequence). CDR3 residues: CASSPRVGTEAFF. The DNA for the CDR3 is TGTGCCAGCAGCCCCAGGGTAGGCACTGAAGCTTTCTTT.

V gene TRBV27 combines with J gene TRBJ2-7, with TRBD1 as a possible D gene (6 bases). Germline lookup yields CDR1 MNHEY and CDR2 SMNVEV (reference sequence). Trimming removed 2 bases from V and 4 bases from J, with 15 bases in between. This CDR3 spans 15 amino acids. CDR3 in DNA: TGTGCCAGCAGTTTAAGAGGGCTGGGGGCATACGAGCAGTACTTC. Protein: CASSLRGLGAYEQYF.

J is TRBJ1-2 and V is TRBV4-3; D not resolved. The CDR3 runs 14 residues. Per the germline V gene, CDR1 is LGHNA and CDR2 is YSLEER. V lost 3 bases and J lost 5, with 13 bases in between. As DNA, the CDR3 is TGCGCCAGCAGCCACACCTTACTCGGGTATGGCTACACCTTC. Translated: CASSHTLLGYGYTF.

The chain recombines TRBV30 with TRBJ1-3, with D maybe TRBD1 (5 bases). The length of the CDR3 is 14 residues. V was clipped by 0 bases and J by 4 bases, with 10 bases between them. The germline CDR1 and CDR2 sequences are GTSNPN and SVGIG (reference sequence). Here the CDR3 reads CAWSVLGQGNTIYF. In DNA, the CDR3 is TGTGCCTGGAGTGTACTTGGACAAGGAAACACCATATATTTT.

Here the CDR3 DNA reads TGTGCCAGCAGCTTAAGGTTGGCCGGGACAGGGGATACCGGGGAGCTGTTTTTT. This encodes CASSLRLAGTGDTGELFF. The chain joins TRBV11-3 to TRBJ2-2; 10 nucleotides line up with TRBD1. V lost 2 bases to trimming and J lost 5 bases; unmatched junction nucleotides: 11. Germline values: CDR1 SGHNT, CDR2 YENEEA. The CDR3 has 18 amino acids.

J is TRBJ1-5 and V is TRBV19; 7 nucleotides match TRBD1. Germline-derived CDR1 and CDR2 are LNHDA and SQIVND (reference sequence). The CDR3 runs to 17 residues. Trimming cost V 7 bases and J 0 bases; bases outside gene matches: 12. CDR3 coding DNA: TGTGCCAGTACCACCATGGACAGGTTCCTTAGCAATCAGCCCCAGCATTTT. As protein: CASTTMDRFLSNQPQHF.

J is TRBJ1-2 and V is TRBV6-1, with a tentative D call TRBD1 (5 bases). CDR1 is MNHNS and CDR2 is SASEGT in the germline V gene. Between the trimmed V and J ends, which lost 1 base and 8 bases, there was a span of 14 bases. CDR3 size: 14 residues. CDR3 bases: TGTGCCAGCAGTGAAGACCCCCAGGGCTGGGGCTACACCTTC. Translating gives CASSEDPQGWGYTF.

This clone was seen a handful of times. The chain is built from TRBV7-9 and TRBJ2-2; D gene unclear. The V end lost 2 bases, the J end lost 6 bases, and 4 bases lay between the germline ends. The germline CDR1 and CDR2 sequences are SEHNR and FQNEAQ (reference sequence). The length of the CDR3 is 12 residues. CDR3 sequence: CASSLYSGELFF. The CDR3 DNA is TGTGCCAGCAGCTTATATTCCGGGGAGCTGTTTTTT. Variable domain in full (rest from reference TRBV7-9 and TRBJ2-2): DTGVSQNPRHKITKRGQNVTFRCDPISEHNRLYWYRQTLGQGPEFLTYFQNEAQLEKSRLLSDRFSAERPKGSFSTLEIQRTEQGDSAMYLCASSLYSGELFFGEGSRLTVL.